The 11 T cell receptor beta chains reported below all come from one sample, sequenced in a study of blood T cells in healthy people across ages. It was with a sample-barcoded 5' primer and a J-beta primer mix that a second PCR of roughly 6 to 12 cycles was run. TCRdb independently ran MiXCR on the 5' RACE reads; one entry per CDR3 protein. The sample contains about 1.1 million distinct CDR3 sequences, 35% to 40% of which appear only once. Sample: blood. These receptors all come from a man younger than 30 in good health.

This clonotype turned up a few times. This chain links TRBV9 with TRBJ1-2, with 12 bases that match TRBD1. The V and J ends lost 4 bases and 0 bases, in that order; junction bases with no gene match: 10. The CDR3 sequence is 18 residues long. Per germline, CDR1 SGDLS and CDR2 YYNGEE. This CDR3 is CASSFTAGQGAPNYGYTF. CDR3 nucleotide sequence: TGTGCCAGCAGCTTCACCGCGGGACAGGGGGCCCCTAACTATGGCTACACCTTC. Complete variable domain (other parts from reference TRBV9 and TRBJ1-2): DSGVTQTPKHLITATGQRVTLRCSPRSGDLSVYWYQQSLDQGLQFLIQYYNGEERAKGNILERFSAQQFPDLHSELNLSSLELGDSALYFCASSFTAGQGAPNYGYTFGSGTRLTVV.

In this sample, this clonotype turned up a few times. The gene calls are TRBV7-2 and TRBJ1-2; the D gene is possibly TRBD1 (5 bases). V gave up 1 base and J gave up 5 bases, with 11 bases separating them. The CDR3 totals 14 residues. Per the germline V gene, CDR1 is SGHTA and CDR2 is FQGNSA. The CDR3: CASSLETESYGYTF. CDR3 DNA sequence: TGTGCCAGCAGCTTAGAGACAGAAAGTTATGGCTACACCTTC. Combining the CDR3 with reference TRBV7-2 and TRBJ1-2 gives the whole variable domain GAGVSQSPSNKVTEKGKDVELRCDPISGHTALYWYRQSLGQGLEFLIYFQGNSAPDKSGLPSDRFSAERTGGSVSTLTIQRTQQEDSAVYLCASSLETESYGYTFGSGTRLTVV.

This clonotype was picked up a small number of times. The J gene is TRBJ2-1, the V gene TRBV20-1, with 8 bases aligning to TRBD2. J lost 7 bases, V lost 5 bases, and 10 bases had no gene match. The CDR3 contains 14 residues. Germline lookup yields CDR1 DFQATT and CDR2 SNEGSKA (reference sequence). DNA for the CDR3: TGCAGTGCTCTTCTAGCGGGTCTAGAGAATGAGCAGTTCTTC. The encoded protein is CSALLAGLENEQFF.

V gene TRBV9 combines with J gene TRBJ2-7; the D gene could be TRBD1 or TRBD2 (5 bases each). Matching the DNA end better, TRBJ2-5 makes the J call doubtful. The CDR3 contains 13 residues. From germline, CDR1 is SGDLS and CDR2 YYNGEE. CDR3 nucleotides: TGTGCCAGCAGCGTAGACGAGGGGGAGACCCAGTACTTC. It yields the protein CASSVDEGETQYF.

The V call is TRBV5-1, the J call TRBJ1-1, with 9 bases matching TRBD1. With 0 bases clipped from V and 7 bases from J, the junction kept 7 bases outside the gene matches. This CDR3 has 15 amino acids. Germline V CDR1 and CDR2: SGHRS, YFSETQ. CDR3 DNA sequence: TGCGCCAGCAGCTTGGGTGGGACAGGGCGCAATGAAGCTTTCTTT. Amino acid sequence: CASSLGGTGRNEAFF.

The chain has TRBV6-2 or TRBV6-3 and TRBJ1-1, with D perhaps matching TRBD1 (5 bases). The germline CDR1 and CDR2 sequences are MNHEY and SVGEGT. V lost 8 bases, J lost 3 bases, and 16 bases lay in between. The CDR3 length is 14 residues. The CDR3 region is CASRGREWDTEAFF. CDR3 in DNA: TGTGCCAGCCGAGGCAGGGAATGGGACACTGAAGCTTTCTTT.

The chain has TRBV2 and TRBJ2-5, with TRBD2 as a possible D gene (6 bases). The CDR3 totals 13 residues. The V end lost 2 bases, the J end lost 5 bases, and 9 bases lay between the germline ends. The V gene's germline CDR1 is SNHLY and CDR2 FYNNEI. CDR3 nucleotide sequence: TGTGCCAGCAGTGAACGACGGGGGGAGACCCAGTACTTC. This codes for CASSERRGETQYF.

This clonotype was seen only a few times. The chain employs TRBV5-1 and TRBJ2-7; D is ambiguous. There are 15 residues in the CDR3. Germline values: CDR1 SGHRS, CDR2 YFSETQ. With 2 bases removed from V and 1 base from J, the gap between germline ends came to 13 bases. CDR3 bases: TGCGCCAGCAGCTTCCTGGCAGGTCCATCCTACGAGCAGTACTTC. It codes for CASSFLAGPSYEQYF.

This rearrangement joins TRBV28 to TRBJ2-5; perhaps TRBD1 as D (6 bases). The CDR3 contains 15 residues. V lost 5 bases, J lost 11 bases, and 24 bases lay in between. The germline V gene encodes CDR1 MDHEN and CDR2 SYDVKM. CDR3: CASSTNRVRRNEQYF. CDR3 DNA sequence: TGTGCCAGCAGTACAAACAGGGTCAGGAGGAATGAGCAGTACTTC.

The chain's CDR3 is CASSVEGGFGEKLFF. CDR3 sequence (DNA): TGTGCCAGCAGCGTAGAAGGGGGCTTTGGAGAAAAACTGTTTTTT. The chain links TRBV9 to TRBJ1-4; 7 bases are shared with TRBD1. V lost 0 bases to trimming and J lost 8 bases; unmatched junction nucleotides: 7. Germline-derived CDR1 and CDR2 are SGDLS and YYNGEE. The CDR3 has 15 amino acids.

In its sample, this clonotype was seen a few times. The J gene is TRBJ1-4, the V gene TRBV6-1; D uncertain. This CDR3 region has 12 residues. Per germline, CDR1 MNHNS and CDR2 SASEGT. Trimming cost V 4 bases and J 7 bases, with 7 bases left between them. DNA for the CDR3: TGTGCCAGCAGTGGAGGACTTGAAAAACTGTTTTTT. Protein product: CASSGGLEKLFF.